The entry below describes one TCR beta chain. Its antigen remains undetermined. Per-base qualities were not stored, and no clone one base away is much larger. The sample originates from a study of blood T cells in healthy people across ages (dated by TCRdb to about 2015). About the investigation overall: In model experiments, roughly one uniquely barcoded TCR beta cDNA molecule per two T cells was captured by template switching. The study measured age-related changes in TCR beta repertoire diversity using deep sequencing normalized with unique cDNA molecular identifiers. Donors were grouped into four age groups: young (average 16 years), middle-aged (roughly 37), aged (approximately 58) and long-lived (just over 80). Using the same blood draw, the study looked at two additional independent replicas of 1 million unique cDNA reads for two donors, one aged 18 to 30 and the other aged 80 or older.

Study-wide conclusions, independent of this receptor: Donor CMV infection status was unknown, potentially confounding age-related changes in expanded clonotypes. Observed TCR beta diversity per million T cells fell roughly linearly with age, and a significant reduction was already apparent by age roughly 40. Observed TCR beta diversity correlated strongly with the percentage of naive T cells measured by flow cytometry. Because profiling used bulk unsorted PBMCs, naive and antigen-experienced compartments could not be compared conclusively. Compared with the aged group, the long-lived group had more naive CD4+ T cells, fewer expanded clones and increased TCR diversity, suggesting age selection. Total diversity estimates from one million sequenced T cells were considered lower bounds and underestimates.

According to the germline V gene, CDR1 reads MDHEN and CDR2 reads SYDVKM. V drops 5 bases and J drops 0 bases, leaving 16 bases in between. The CDR3 contains 17 residues, cysteine and phenylalanine counted. The CDR3 DNA has 51 bases and is translated from base 1. The roughly 39 donors, aged about 6 to 100 years, were systemically healthy Caucasian individuals from Russia. Each donor gave approximately 9.3 milliliters of peripheral blood, collected into EDTA-treated Vacutainer tubes. Ficoll-Paque density-gradient centrifugation was used to isolate PBMCs, with at least 6.5 million per sample. Total RNA, at least 5 micrograms per sample, was extracted from PBMCs with Trizol reagent. The percentages of naive CD45RAhigh/CD27high T cells were determined by flow cytometry on a PBMC aliquot from every donor. The method behind the library was 5' RACE. Sequencing was performed on an Illumina HiSeq 2500. A second about 7 to 12 cycle PCR used a sample-barcoded 5' primer and a J-beta primer mix. Each TCR beta cDNA molecule received a unique molecular identifier from a template-switch 5' adaptor carrying 12 random nucleotides. Each sample yielded at least 3 million CDR3-containing paired-end reads. First-strand cDNA was synthesized from all RNA with the Mint cDNA synthesis kit, primed by a TRBC-specific oligonucleotide. Following uracil-DNA glycosylase treatment, a first 18-cycle PCR with universal primers M1SS and BC2_uni_R was performed on all cDNA. In the authors' own workflow: Normalization of each sample was performed by random selection of 1 million high-quality reads, each carrying a distinct molecular identifier. Instead of being binned into consensus sequences, reads that shared molecular identifiers were thrown out. MiTCR, run with a Q25 quality threshold and the strictest error-elimination algorithm, handled CDR3 identification, clonotype clustering and error correction. A nonparametric unseen species model with Euler transformation was used to estimate lower-bound total TCR beta diversity. TCRdb reprocessed the public reads (quality trimming at Q25 with fastp, clone calling with MiXCR) and kept in-frame beta chains. Entries that share a CDR3 protein sequence are merged under the most common genes and DNA. The V and J calls here are based on TCRdb, not the publication. This sample comprises roughly 800,000 distinct CDR3 sequences, 25% of them detected only once. Of the sample, under 4.5% falls within the top ten clones.

These data were also reused for a study on T cells of mothers and their children. Reported in the second study: Nine systemically healthy Caucasian individuals, comprising three mothers and their six children, were included as donors. cDNA synthesis consumed the entire amount of extracted RNA, loaded at approximately 1.6 ug RNA in each 15 ul reaction. In the second PCR, sample barcodes and 2-4 random nucleotides were introduced via the M1S primer. Over 8 million TCR beta CDR3 reads were obtained for each mother, and 2.5 million to 3.5 million reads were obtained for each child. Thymic selection shapes the output of TCR recombination in a similar way in related and unrelated pairs, and inherited differences have a minor effect. Normalized repertoire overlap was always slightly but never significantly higher in related than unrelated mother-child pairs. No persistent microchimeric T cell clones were found, with a detection sensitivity of approximately 100 clones per million clonotypes. Deep NGS was used in the study to compare the TCR beta repertoires of mothers and children and to look for features that separate related mother-child pairs from unrelated individuals. The mean age was roughly 44 +/- 4 years for the mothers and about 10 +/- 4 years for the children. After adapter ligation with NEBNext reagents, the libraries were sequenced on Illumina HiSeq 2000 with 100+100 nt paired-end reads. Mother and child libraries were prepared a month apart and sequenced in separate runs to prevent cross-contamination. For each donor, somewhere between roughly 450,000 and 2,000,000 distinct TCR beta clonotypes were identified. Naive TCR beta clonotypes were estimated from low-frequency clonotypes matched to each donor's FACS-determined naive share, without sorting.

Material: blood. This TCR came from a boy aged 5 to 17 in good health. The rearranged chain carries TRBV28 and TRBJ1-4; too little of a D gene remains to name it. The bases are TGTGCCAGCAGTACCCGGACCGAGCTTCCAACTAATGAAAAACTGTTTTTT. Its protein product is CASSTRTELPTNEKLFF.